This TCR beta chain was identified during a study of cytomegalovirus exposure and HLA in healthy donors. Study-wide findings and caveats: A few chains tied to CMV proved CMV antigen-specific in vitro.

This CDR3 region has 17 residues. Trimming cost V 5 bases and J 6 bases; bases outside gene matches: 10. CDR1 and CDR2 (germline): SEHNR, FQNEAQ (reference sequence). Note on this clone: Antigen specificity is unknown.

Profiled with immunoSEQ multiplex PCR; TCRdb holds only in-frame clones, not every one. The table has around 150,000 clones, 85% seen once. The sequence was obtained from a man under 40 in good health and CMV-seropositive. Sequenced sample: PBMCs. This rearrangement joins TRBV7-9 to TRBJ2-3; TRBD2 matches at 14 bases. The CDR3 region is CASSPRTSGGRADTQYF. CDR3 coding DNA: TGTGCCAGCAGCCCCCGGACTAGCGGGGGGAGGGCCGATACGCAGTATTTT.